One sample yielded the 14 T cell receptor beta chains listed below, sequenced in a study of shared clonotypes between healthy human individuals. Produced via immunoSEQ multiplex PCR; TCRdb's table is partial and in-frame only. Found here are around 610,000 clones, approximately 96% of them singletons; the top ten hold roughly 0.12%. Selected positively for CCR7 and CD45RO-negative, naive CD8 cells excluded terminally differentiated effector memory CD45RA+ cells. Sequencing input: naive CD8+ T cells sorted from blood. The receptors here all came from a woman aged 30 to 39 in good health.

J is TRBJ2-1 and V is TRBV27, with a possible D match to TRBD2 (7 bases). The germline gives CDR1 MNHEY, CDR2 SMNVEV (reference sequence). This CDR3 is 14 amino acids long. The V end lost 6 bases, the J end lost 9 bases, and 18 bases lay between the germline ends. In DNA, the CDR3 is TGTGCCAGCAGCATAGGGGGAGGGCCGGGTGAGCAGTTCTTC. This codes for CASSIGGGPGEQFF.

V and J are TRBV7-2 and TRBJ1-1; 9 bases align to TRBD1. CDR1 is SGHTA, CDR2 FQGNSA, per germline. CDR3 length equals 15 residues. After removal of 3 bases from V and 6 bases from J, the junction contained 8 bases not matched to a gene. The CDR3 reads CASSLTGGGVAEAFF. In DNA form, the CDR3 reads TGTGCCAGCAGCTTGACAGGGGGGGGTGTCGCTGAAGCTTTCTTT.

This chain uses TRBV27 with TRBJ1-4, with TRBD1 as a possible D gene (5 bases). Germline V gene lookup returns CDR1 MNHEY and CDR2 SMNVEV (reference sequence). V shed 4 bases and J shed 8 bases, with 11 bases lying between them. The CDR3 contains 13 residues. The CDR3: CASSYGGEEKLFF. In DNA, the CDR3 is TGTGCCAGCAGTTACGGAGGGGAGGAAAAACTGTTTTTT.

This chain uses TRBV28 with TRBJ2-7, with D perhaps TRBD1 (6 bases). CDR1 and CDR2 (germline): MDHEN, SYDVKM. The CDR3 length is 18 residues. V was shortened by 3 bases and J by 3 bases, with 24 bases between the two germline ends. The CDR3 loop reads CASSFLVVMQGRGYEQYF. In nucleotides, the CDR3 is TGTGCCAGCAGTTTCCTCGTCGTGATGCAGGGGCGAGGCTACGAGCAGTACTTC. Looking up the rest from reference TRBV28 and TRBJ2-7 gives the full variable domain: DVKVTQSSRYLVKRTGEKVFLECVQDMDHENMFWYRQDPGLGLRLIYFSYDVKMKEKGDIPEGYSVSREKKERFSLILESASTNQTSMYLCASSFLVVMQGRGYEQYFGPGTRLTVT.

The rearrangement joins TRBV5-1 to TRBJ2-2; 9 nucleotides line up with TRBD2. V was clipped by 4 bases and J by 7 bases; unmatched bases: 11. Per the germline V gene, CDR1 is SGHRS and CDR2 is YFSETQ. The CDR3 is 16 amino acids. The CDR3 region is CASSPRLSGSSGELFF. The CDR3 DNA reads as TGCGCCAGCAGCCCTAGACTTAGCGGGAGTAGCGGGGAGCTGTTTTTT.

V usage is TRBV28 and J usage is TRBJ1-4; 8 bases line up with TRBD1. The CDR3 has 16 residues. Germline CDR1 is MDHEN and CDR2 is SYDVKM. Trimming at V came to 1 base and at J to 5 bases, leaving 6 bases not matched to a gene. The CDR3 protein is CASSLSEGQVNEKLFF. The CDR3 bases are TGTGCCAGCAGTTTATCAGAGGGACAGGTGAATGAAAAACTGTTTTTT.

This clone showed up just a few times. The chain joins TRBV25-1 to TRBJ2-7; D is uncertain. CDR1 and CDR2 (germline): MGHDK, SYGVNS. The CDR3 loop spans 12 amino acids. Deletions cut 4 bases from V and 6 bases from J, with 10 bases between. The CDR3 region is CASSVLVGEQYF. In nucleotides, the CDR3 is TGTGCCAGCAGTGTACTGGTGGGCGAGCAGTACTTC.

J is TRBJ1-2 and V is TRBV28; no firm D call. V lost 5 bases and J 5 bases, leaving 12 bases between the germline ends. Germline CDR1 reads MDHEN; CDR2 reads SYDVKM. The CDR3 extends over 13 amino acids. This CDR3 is CASSPSDRYGYTF. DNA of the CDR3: TGTGCCAGCAGTCCCTCTGACCGGTATGGCTACACCTTC.

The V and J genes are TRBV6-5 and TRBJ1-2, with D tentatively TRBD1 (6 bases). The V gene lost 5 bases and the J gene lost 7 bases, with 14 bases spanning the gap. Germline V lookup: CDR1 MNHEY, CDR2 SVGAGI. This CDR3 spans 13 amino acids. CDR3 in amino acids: CASSPGGGSGYTF. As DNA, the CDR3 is TGTGCCAGCAGTCCCGGCGGGGGCTCTGGCTACACCTTC.

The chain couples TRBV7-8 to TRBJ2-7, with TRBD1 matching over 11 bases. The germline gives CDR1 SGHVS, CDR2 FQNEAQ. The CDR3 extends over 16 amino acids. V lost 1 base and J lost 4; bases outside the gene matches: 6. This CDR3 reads CASSLGSGQGAYEQYF. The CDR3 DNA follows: TGTGCCAGCAGCTTAGGTAGCGGACAGGGGGCATACGAGCAGTACTTC.

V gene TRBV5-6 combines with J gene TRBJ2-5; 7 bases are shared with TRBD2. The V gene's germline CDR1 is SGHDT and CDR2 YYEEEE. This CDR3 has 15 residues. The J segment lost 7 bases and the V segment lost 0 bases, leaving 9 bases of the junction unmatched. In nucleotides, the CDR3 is TGTGCCAGCAGCTTGGGACTCGGGGGAGGGAGGACCCAGTACTTC. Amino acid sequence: CASSLGLGGGRTQYF.

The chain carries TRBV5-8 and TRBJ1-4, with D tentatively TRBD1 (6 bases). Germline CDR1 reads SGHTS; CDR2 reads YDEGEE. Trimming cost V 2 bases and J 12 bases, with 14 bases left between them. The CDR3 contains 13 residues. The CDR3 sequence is CASSLQGGIELFF. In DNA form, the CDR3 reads TGTGCCAGCAGCTTACAGGGTGGGATAGAACTGTTTTTT.

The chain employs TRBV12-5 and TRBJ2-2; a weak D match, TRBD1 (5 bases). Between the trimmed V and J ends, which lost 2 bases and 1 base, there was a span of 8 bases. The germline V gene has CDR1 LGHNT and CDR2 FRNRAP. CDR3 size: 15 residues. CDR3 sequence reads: CASGLWQGNTGELFF. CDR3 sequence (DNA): TGTGCTAGTGGTTTGTGGCAGGGGAACACCGGGGAGCTGTTTTTT.

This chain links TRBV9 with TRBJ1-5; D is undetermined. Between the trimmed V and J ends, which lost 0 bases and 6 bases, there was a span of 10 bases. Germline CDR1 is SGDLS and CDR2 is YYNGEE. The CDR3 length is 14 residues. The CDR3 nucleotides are TGTGCCAGCAGCGTAGCGGGTGACGGTCAGCCCCAGCATTTT. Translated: CASSVAGDGQPQHF.